This entry is about one TCR beta chain. Its target is not known. Trimming took 9 bases from V and 0 from J, leaving 23 bases between them. CDR1 and CDR2 (germline): KGHDR, SFDVKD. The CDR3 length is 17 residues. One entry per CDR3 protein, called by TCRdb with MiXCR from the 5' RACE reads. The sample has 500,000 to 650,000 distinct CDR3 sequences, less than 20% seen once. The sample is drawn from a study of T cells after yellow fever vaccination. Study observations and caveats: Researchers noted that a small share of clonotypes showed up in both CD4 and CD8 compartments.

This clonotype originated in a man between 18 and 29 years old who received the YFV17D yellow fever vaccine. The sample here was PBMCs, taken about 5 days after the first yellow fever vaccination. The genes are TRBV24-1 and TRBJ2-7; D tentatively reads TRBD1 or TRBD2 (5 bases each). CDR3 DNA sequence: TGTGCCACCGGAGTTGCGTCGGACGAGGGACCCTCCTACGAGCAGTACGTC. Translated: CATGVASDEGPSYEQYV.